This T cell receptor (beta chain) was captured by sequencing in a study of graft-versus-host responses after intestinal transplantation listed by TCRdb under 2021. For the wider study: Recipients received multivisceral, liver-intestinal, or isolated intestinal transplants. Anti-thymocyte globulin induction was given to all recipients, followed by maintenance tacrolimus and steroids for about 3 years. After intestinal transplantation, graft-versus-host and host-versus-graft alloreactive T cell clones in the graft, circulation and bone marrow were tracked using bulk TCR-beta CDR3 sequencing. To identify alloreactive clones, pre-transplant mixed lymphocyte reaction products were sequenced and compared with unstimulated pre-transplant donor and recipient T cells. A cohort of approximately 23 intestinal transplant recipients, including one retransplant, was enrolled, and a few patients lacking pretransplant specimens were excluded. A peak of at least 4% donor T cells among recipient peripheral blood mononuclear cells was the definition used for donor T cell macrochimerism. Rather than being sequenced by the commercial service, samples from a few later patients were sequenced in-house on an Illumina MiSeq and processed with MiXCR.

The study at large found these results: GvH clones were found in recipient bone marrow, and some of the GvH clones appeared earlier in ileal mucosa or blood, which is consistent with an intestinal mucosal origin. The conclusions were limited by the relatively low number and heterogeneity of the intestinal transplant patients. In patients with donor T cell macrochimerism, the allografts had high GvH to HvG T cell clonal ratios. Early after transplant, peak levels of circulating GvH clones were found to be associated with declines in HvG clones.

Receptor amplification or capture employed the immunoSEQ multiplex PCR assay. High-throughput TCR-beta CDR3 sequencing of genomic DNA from most patients was performed by Adaptive Biotechnologies. From the authors' description of their analysis: TCR sequencing data for approximately 19 patients were retrieved from Adaptive's ImmunoSEQ software; three other patients were processed with MiXCR and VDJtools. CDR3 nucleotide sequences shared between donor and recipient were removed because their origin could not be assigned. To count as alloreactive, a clone needed at least 2-fold expansion over unstimulated cells and a minimum CFSE-low frequency of 0.002% (template counts) or 0.001% (read counts). Clones detected in sequenced pre-transplant spleen, lymph node, or MLR CFSE-low populations of the donor or recipient were defined as mappable. The cumulative frequency of alloreactive clones was calculated as a percentage of all sequences, weighted by copy number. TCRdb retrieved this table from immuneACCESS and kept in-frame rearrangements only. Not all clones are present; in checked studies, unresolved V genes account for under half, and no reason is known for the remainder. V, J and clone size are those of that table, while D and trimming were read from the DNA. The sample records around 38,000 clones, roughly 87% of which are singletons. The ten largest clones take up 3.5% of the sample.

Blood samples were collected up to 4 times in the first month after transplant and then at least monthly when available. Notes on this clone: Its binding antigen is unknown. There are no base qualities to consult, and no much larger clone falls within one base.

The germline V gene gives CDR1 as SNHLY and CDR2 as FYNNEI. The CDR3 goes from the cysteine to the phenylalanine over 17 residues. The only DNA kept is the CDR3, 51 bases in frame from the first base. The sample in question was PBMCs, obtained roughly 1,000 days after transplant. The chain is assembled from TRBV2 and TRBJ2-5; TRBD2 might be the D gene, on 6 matching bases. The assigned J gene may be wrong: the sequence end matches TRBJ2-7 better. The origin of this receptor is a human patient who received an intestinal transplant, so some T cells may come from the graft donor. The CDR3 here reads CASSDNAGTYRTYEQYF. The DNA sequence is as follows: TGTGCCAGCAGCGACAACGCGGGGACTTACCGCACCTACGAGCAGTACTTC.